Sequencing of this T cell receptor beta chain was carried out in a study of blood T cell repertoires in COVID-19. Overall study: Acute and convalescent COVID-19 samples came from the United States, Italy and Spain.

In the original workflow: Amplification from reference gene primers served as the basis for estimated nucleated cell counts. The table came from immunoSEQ multiplex PCR; TCRdb's copy has only in-frame clones and leaves some out. The V and J calls and clone size come from that table; D and trimming were worked out from the DNA. Among 150,000 to 200,000 clones, roughly 85% were seen once, and the ten largest hold around 8.6%. Germline CDR1 is SGHAT and CDR2 is FQNNGV. V lost 0 bases, J lost 7 bases, and 7 bases lay in between. The CDR3 contains 14 residues. This TCR was sampled from a man aged 50 or older with active or convalescent COVID-19. Sequenced input: peripheral blood. This chain connects TRBV11-2 to TRBJ1-6; possible D gene TRBD1, 6 bases. CDR3 protein: CASSLDGQNSPLHF. CDR3 sequence (DNA): TGTGCCAGCAGCTTAGATGGACAGAATTCACCCCTCCACTTT.